The TCR beta chain described here comes from a study of blood T cell repertoires in COVID-19. Study summary: Samples taken during acute and convalescent COVID-19 were collected in the United States, Italy and Spain. T cells, B-cell-depleted T cells, or PBMCs supplied cDNA or gDNA.

Germline-derived CDR1 and CDR2 are MNHEY and SMNVEV (reference sequence). The CDR3 has 17 amino acids. The V end lost 0 bases, the J end lost 0 bases, and 11 bases lay between the germline ends. Under the authors' procedure: From reference gene primer amplification, estimates of nucleated cell counts were derived. Sequencing used immunoSEQ multiplex PCR; TCRdb keeps in-frame clones, though not all of them. For V, J and clone size, that table is used; D and trimming come from the DNA. The table includes roughly 110,000 clones, approximately 90% detected once. This sequence was found in a woman between 45 and 60 years old with acute or convalescent COVID-19. The sequencing sample was made of peripheral blood. This sequence joins TRBV27 and TRBJ1-4, with D tentatively TRBD1 (6 bases). CDR3 sequence (DNA): TGTGCCAGCAGTTTATCAAAGGGGGATCCAACTAATGAAAAACTGTTTTTT. This translates into CASSLSKGDPTNEKLFF. The full variable domain, its missing parts supplied by reference TRBV27 and TRBJ1-4, is EAQVTQNPRYLITVTGKKLTVTCSQNMNHEYMSWYRQDPGLGLRQIYYSMNVEVTDKGDVPEGYKVSRKEKRNFPLILESPSPNQTSLYFCASSLSKGDPTNEKLFFGSGTQLSVL.